This record concerns one TCR beta chain sequence. The table came from immunoSEQ multiplex PCR; TCRdb's copy has only in-frame clones and leaves some out. The sample records tens of thousands of clones, about 88% being singletons. V lost 3 bases, J lost 2 bases, and 17 bases lay in between. CDR3 length: 16 residues. CDR1 and CDR2 from the germline V gene are SGHDN and FVKESK. The sample belongs to a study of blood T cell repertoires in COVID-19. The sequence was collected from a human donor in a cohort sampled during active COVID-19. Source material: peripheral blood. The V call is TRBV14, the J call TRBJ2-7; D is uncertain. CDR3 coding DNA: TGTGCCAGCAGCCACCTCCCCAATCATGCGACCTACGAGCAGTACTTC. Translating gives CASSHLPNHATYEQYF.